This T cell receptor (beta chain) was observed in a study of blood T cell repertoires in COVID-19. About the study: Acute and convalescent COVID-19 specimens originated in the United States, Italy and Spain. PBMCs, B-cell-depleted T cells, or T cells were the source of the cDNA or gDNA that made up the material.

In the authors' methods: Reference gene primer amplification gave nucleated cell count estimates. Repertoires were generated with immunoSEQ multiplex PCR, while TCRdb's copy carries only in-frame clones and drops some. The D gene and trimming were derived from the DNA, and the V and J assignments and clone size from that table. The data contain hundreds of thousands of clones, approximately 78% of them singletons. CDR3 length: 14 residues. V lost 1 base to trimming and J lost 3 bases; unmatched junction nucleotides: 3. Looked up from germline, CDR1 is GTSNPN and CDR2 is SVGIG (reference sequence). This chain connects TRBV30 to TRBJ2-7, with 10 bases that match TRBD1. This clonotype originated in a woman aged 80 or over with acute or convalescent COVID-19. The sequencing sample was made of peripheral blood. CDR3 sequence reads: CAWSGGQGHYEQYF. For the CDR3, the DNA is TGTGCCTGGAGTGGGGGACAGGGGCACTACGAGCAGTACTTC. The variable domain in full, with the rest retrieved from reference TRBV30 and TRBJ2-7, is SQTIHQWPATLVQPVGSPLSLECTVEGTSNPNLYWYRQAAGRGLQLLFYSVGIGQISSEVPQNLSASRPQDRQFILSSKKLLLSDSGFYLCAWSGGQGHYEQYFGPGTRLTVT.